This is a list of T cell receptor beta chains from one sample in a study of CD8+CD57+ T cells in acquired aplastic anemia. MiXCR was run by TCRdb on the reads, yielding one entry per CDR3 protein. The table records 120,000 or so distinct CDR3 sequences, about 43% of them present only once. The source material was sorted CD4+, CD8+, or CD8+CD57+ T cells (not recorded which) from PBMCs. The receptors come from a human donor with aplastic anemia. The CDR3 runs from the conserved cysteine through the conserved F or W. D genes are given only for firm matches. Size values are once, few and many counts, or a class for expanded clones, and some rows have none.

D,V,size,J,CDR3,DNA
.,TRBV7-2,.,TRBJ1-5,CASSGTTQPQHF,TGTGCCAGCAGCGGGACAACTCAGCCCCAGCATTTT
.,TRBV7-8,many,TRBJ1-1,CASSLAGKPEAFF,TGTGCCAGCAGCTTAGCGGGTAAGCCTGAAGCTTTCTTT
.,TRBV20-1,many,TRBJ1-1,CSARGRDRSFF,TGCAGTGCTAGAGGCCGGGACCGGTCTTTCTTT
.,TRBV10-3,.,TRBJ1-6,CAISEGVLNSPLHF,TGTGCCATCAGTGAGGGGGTGCTTAATTCACCCCTCCACTTT
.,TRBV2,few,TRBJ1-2,CASMSEASFGYTF,TGTGCCAGCATGTCGGAGGCATCTTTTGGCTACACCTTC
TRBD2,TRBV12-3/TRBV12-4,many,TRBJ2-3,CASSSGGAVDTQYF,TGTGCCAGCAGTAGCGGGGGGGCTGTAGATACGCAGTATTTT
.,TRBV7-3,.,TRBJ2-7,CASSLLNSYEQYF,TGTGCCAGCAGCCTGCTCAATTCCTACGAGCAGTACTTC
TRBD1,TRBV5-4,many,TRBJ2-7,CASSPIGDRAHEQYF,TGTGCCAGCAGCCCCATTGGGGACAGGGCCCACGAGCAGTACTTC
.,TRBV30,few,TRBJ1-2,CAWTRIYGYTF,TGTGCCTGGACAAGGATCTATGGCTACACCTTC
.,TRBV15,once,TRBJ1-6,CATSTSDSPLHF,TGTGCCACCAGCACCTCGGATTCACCCCTCCACTTT
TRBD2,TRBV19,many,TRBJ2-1,CASSGGGHVNEQFF,TGTGCCAGTAGCGGCGGGGGGCATGTCAATGAGCAGTTCTTC
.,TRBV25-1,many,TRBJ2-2,CASRALGANTGELFF,TGTGCCAGCCGTGCATTGGGGGCGAACACCGGGGAGCTGTTTTTT
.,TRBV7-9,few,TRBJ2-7,CASSRTDSYEQYF,TGTGCCAGCAGCCGGACAGATTCCTACGAGCAGTACTTC
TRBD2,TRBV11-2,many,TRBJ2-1,CASSWSRLAAGNEQFF,TGTGCCAGCAGCTGGAGCAGGCTAGCGGCGGGGAATGAGCAGTTCTTC
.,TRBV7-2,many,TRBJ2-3,CASSFTGSTDTQYF,TGTGCCAGCAGCTTCACAGGGAGCACAGATACGCAGTATTTT
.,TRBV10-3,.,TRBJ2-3,CAISYSYRRADTQYF,TGTGCCATCAGTTACTCTTATAGGAGGGCAGATACGCAGTATTTT
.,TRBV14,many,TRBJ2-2,CASSLRFTGELFF,TGTGCCAGCAGCCTTCGATTCACCGGGGAGCTGTTTTTT
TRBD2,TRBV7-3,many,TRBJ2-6,CASSLVGTILSGANVLTF,TGTGCCAGCAGCTTAGTCGGGACTATCCTCTCTGGGGCCAACGTCCTGACTTTC
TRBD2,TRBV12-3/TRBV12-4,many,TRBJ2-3,CASSLVGGLATQYF,TGTGCCAGCAGTTTAGTCGGGGGACTAGCTACGCAGTATTTT
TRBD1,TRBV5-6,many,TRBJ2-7,CASSRLSGQGTGEQYF,TGTGCCAGCAGCCGATTATCTGGACAGGGGACGGGCGAGCAGTACTTC
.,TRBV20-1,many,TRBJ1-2,CSATSPFGGEYGYTF,TGCAGTGCTACCTCTCCGTTCGGGGGGGAATATGGCTACACCTTC
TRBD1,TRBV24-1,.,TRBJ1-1,CAIQETGMNTEAFF,TGTGCCATTCAAGAGACAGGGATGAACACTGAAGCTTTCTTT
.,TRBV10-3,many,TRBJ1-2,CAISERTVHGYTF,TGTGCCATCAGTGAGAGGACGGTTCATGGCTACACCTTC
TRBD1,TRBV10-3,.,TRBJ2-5,CAIGTEETQYF,TGTGCCATCGGGACAGAAGAGACCCAGTACTTC
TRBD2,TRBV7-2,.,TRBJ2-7,CASRWTSGGAYEQYF,TGTGCCAGCAGGTGGACTAGCGGGGGGGCCTACGAGCAGTACTTC
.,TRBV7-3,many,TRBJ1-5,CASSPQAGYNQPQHF,TGTGCCAGCAGCCCACAGGCAGGGTACAATCAGCCCCAGCATTTT
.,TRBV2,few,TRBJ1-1,CASRKEVEAFF,TGTGCCAGCAGGAAGGAGGTAGAAGCTTTCTTT
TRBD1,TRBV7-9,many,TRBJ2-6,CASSRPGQGHAGANVLTF,TGTGCCAGCAGCCGTCCGGGACAGGGGCACGCTGGGGCCAACGTCCTGACTTTC
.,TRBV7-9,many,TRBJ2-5,CASSLGVPAQETQYF,TGTGCCAGCAGCTTAGGGGTTCCAGCCCAAGAGACCCAGTACTTC
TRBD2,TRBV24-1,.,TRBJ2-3,CATSDVAGGPTDTQYF,TGTGCCACCAGTGATGTAGCGGGGGGGCCAACAGATACGCAGTATTTT